This T cell receptor beta chain stems from a study of post-analysis software for immune sequencing data. Worth noting for this clonotype: The antigen is unknown.

Study observations and caveats: Samples prepared in the same batch strongly co-clustered by F measure. Multiple sclerosis patients had significantly lower normalized Chao1 diversity than controls.

Unique molecular identifiers featured in each of the TCR beta cDNA libraries. TCRdb used MiXCR to reprocess the PCR reads, holding one entry per CDR3 protein. This table has some 690,000 distinct CDR3 sequences, roughly three fifths appearing once. Sequencing was done on a sample of blood. The clonotype was recovered from a girl aged 2 to 9 with multiple sclerosis.

CDR3 sequence: CASSEVGGDYGYTF. The CDR3 DNA sequence: TGTGCCAGCAGTGAAGTAGGGGGTGACTATGGCTACACCTTC. The rearrangement links TRBV6-1 to TRBJ1-2; D is perhaps TRBD1 (6 bases). V lost 1 base and J lost 3, with 9 bases in between. Germline V gene data show CDR1 as MNHNS and CDR2 as SASEGT. The CDR3 runs to 14 residues.